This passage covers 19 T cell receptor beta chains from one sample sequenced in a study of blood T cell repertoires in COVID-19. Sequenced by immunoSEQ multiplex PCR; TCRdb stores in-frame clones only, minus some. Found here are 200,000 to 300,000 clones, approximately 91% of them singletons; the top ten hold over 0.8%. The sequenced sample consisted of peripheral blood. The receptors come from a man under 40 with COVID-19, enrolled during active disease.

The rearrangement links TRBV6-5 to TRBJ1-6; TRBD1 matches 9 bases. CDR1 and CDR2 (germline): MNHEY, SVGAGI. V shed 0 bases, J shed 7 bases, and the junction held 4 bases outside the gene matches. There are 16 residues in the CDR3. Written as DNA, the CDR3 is TGTGCCAGCAGTTACTCGAACAGGGGGCGGAATTCACCCCTCCACTTT. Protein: CASSYSNRGRNSPLHF.

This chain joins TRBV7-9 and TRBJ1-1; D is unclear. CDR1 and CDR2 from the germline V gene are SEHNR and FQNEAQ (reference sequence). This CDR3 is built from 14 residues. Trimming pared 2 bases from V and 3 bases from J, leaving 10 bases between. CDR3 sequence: CASSLQASDTEAFF. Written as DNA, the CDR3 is TGTGCCAGCAGCTTACAAGCATCCGACACTGAAGCTTTCTTT.

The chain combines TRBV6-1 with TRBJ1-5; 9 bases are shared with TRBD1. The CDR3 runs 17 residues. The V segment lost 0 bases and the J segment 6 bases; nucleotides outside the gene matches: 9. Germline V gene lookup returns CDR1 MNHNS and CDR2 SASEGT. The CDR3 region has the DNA TGTGCCAGCAGTGAAGCGCTGGGACAGGGTAGCGGTCAGCCCCAGCATTTT. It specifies CASSEALGQGSGQPQHF.

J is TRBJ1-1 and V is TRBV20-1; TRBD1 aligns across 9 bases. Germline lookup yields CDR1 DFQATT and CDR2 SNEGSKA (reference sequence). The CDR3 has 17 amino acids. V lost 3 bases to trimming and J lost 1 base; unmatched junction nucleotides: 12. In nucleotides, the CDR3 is TGCAGTGCTAGTGGGGGGTCGACAGGGGGAACGAACACTGAAGCTTTCTTT. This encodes CSASGGSTGGTNTEAFF.

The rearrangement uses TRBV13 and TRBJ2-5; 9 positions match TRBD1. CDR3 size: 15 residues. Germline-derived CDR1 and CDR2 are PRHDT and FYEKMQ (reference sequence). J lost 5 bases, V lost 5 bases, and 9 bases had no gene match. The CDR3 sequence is CASSSGDREVETQYF. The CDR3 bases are TGTGCCAGCAGCAGCGGGGACAGGGAGGTGGAGACCCAGTACTTC.

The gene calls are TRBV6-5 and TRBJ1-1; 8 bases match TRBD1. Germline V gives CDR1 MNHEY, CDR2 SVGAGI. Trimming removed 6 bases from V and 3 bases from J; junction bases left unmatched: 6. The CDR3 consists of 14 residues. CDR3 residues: CASRTGQVYTEAFF. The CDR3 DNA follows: TGTGCCAGCAGGACGGGACAGGTCTACACTGAAGCTTTCTTT.

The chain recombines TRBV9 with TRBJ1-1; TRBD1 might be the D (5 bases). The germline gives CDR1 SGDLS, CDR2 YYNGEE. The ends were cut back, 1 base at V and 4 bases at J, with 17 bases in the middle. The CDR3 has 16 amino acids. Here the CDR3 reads CASSVNAGGPSTEAFF. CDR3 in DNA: TGTGCCAGCAGCGTAAATGCCGGGGGTCCCTCCACTGAAGCTTTCTTT.

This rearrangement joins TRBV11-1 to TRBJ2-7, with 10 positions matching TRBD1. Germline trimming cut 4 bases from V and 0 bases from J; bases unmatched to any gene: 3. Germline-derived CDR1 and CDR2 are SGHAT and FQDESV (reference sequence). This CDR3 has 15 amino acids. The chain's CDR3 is CASSSRDRGSYEQYF. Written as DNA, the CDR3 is TGTGCCAGCAGCTCCCGGGACAGGGGCTCCTACGAGCAGTACTTC.

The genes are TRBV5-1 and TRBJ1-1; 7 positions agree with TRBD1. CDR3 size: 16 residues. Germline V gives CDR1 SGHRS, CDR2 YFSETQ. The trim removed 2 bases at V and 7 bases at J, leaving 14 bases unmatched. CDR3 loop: CASSLHGWGTEVEAFF. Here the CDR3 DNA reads TGCGCCAGCAGCTTACACGGGTGGGGGACAGAAGTTGAAGCTTTCTTT.

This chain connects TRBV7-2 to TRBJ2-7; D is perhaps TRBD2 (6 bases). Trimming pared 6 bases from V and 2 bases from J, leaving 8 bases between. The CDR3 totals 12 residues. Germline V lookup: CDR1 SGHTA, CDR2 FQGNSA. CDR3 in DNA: TGTGCCAGCAGTCCGGGAGCCTACGAGCAGTACTTC. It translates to CASSPGAYEQYF.

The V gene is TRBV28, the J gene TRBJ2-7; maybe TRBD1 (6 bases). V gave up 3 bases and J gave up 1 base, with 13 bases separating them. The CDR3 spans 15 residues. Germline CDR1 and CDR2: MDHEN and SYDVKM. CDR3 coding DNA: TGTGCCAGCAGTTTGTCTCCGAGGGGGTCCTACGAGCAGTACTTC. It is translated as CASSLSPRGSYEQYF.

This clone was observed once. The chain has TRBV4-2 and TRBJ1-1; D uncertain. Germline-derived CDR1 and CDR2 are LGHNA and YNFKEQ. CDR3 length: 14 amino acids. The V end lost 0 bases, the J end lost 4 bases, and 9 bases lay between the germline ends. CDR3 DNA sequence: TGTGCCAGCAGCCAAGATGAGGTGAGCACTGAAGCTTTCTTT. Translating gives CASSQDEVSTEAFF.

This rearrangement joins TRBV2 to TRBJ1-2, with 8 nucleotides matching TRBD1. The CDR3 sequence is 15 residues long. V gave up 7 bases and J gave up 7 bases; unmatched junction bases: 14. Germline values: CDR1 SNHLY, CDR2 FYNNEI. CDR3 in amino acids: CASTKDRENRGGYTF. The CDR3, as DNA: TGTGCCAGCACCAAGGACAGGGAAAACCGTGGTGGCTACACCTTC.

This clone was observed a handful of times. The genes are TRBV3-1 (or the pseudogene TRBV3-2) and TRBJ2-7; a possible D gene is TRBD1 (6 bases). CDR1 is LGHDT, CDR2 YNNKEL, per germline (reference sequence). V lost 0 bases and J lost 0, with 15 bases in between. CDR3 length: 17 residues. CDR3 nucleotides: TGTGCCAGCAGCCAAGACGATCCCTGGACAGACTCCTACGAGCAGTACTTC. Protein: CASSQDDPWTDSYEQYF.

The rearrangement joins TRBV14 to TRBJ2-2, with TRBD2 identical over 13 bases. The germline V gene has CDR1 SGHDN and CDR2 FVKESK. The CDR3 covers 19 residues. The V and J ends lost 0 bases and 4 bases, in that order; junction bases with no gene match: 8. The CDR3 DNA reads TGTGCCAGCAGCCAAGATCTGACTAGCGGGGGGCCAGGCACCGGGGAGCTGTTTTTT. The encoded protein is CASSQDLTSGGPGTGELFF.

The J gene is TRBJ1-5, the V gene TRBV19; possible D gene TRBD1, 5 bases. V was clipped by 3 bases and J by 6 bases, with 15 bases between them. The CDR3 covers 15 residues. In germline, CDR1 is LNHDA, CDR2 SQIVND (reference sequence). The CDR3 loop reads CASSMGGGISQPQHF. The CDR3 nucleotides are TGTGCCAGTAGTATGGGCGGGGGGATTAGTCAGCCCCAGCATTTT.

Here the CDR3 DNA reads TGTGCCAGCAGCTCCCGGACAGGGTATGGCTACACCTTC. Amino acids: CASSSRTGYGYTF. The rearrangement links TRBV13 to TRBJ1-2; 8 bases agree with TRBD1. This CDR3 region has 13 residues. V lost 4 bases to trimming and J lost 5 bases; unmatched junction nucleotides: 3. Germline V gene sequence: CDR1 PRHDT, CDR2 FYEKMQ (reference sequence).

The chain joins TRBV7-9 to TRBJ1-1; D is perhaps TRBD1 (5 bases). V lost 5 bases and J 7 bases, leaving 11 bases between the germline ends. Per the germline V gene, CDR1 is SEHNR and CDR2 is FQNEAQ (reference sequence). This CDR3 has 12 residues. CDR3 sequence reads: CASSKRQNEAFF. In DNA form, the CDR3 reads TGTGCCAGCAGCAAACGACAGAATGAAGCTTTCTTT.

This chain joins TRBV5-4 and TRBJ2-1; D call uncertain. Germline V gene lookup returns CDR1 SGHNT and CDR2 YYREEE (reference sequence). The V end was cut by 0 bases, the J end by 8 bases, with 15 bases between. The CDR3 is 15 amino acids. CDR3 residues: CASSLANLASHEQFF. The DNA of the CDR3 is TGTGCCAGCAGCTTGGCCAATTTAGCATCTCATGAGCAGTTCTTC.